A selection of T cell receptor beta chains follows, all from one sample in a study of cytomegalovirus exposure and HLA in healthy donors. Here immunoSEQ multiplex PCR was the method, and the copy in TCRdb shows in-frame clones only, minus some. The sample lists about 160,000 clones, roughly 82% occurring once. Sequencing was done on a sample of PBMCs. These receptors were obtained from a man aged 45 to 65 in good health and CMV-seropositive. CDR3s include the opening cysteine and the closing phenylalanine or tryptophan. Each record gives: D gene, V gene, clone size, J gene, CDR3 protein, CDR3 DNA. The D gene is left open where the match is weak. The size field is filled for only some rows; it gives once, few, many or a size class.

>NA|TRBV30|NA|TRBJ1-6
CAWSVTRGYSPLHF
TGTGCCTGGAGTGTAACCAGGGGATACTCACCCCTCCACTTT
>NA|TRBV5-4|NA|TRBJ2-1
CASSLESGLYNEQFF
TGTGCCAGCAGCTTGGAGAGCGGACTCTACAATGAGCAGTTCTTC
>TRBD1|TRBV5-4|once|TRBJ1-6
CASSIGTGYNSPLHF
TGTGCCAGCAGCATAGGGACAGGATATAATTCACCCCTCCACTTT
>NA|TRBV11-2|once|TRBJ2-7
CASSTQGGSYEQYF
TGTGCCAGCAGCACCCAAGGGGGCTCCTACGAGCAGTACTTC
>TRBD2|TRBV18|NA|TRBJ2-1
CASSVGAGEYNEQFF
TGTGCCAGCTCAGTCGGGGCGGGGGAGTACAATGAGCAGTTCTTC
>NA|TRBV5-1|few|TRBJ2-7
CASSHGLSSYEQYF
TGCGCCAGCAGCCACGGACTCAGCTCCTACGAGCAGTACTTC
>NA|TRBV19|NA|TRBJ1-1
CASRRVRGVGEAFF
TGTGCCAGTAGGAGGGTGCGCGGAGTTGGTGAAGCTTTCTTT
>TRBD2|TRBV6-6|NA|TRBJ2-1
CASIQRGGYNEQFF
TGTGCCAGCATACAGCGGGGGGGCTACAATGAGCAGTTCTTC
>NA|TRBV6-1|NA|TRBJ2-7
CASSLERAAEQYF
TGTGCCAGCAGCCTGGAGCGGGCCGCCGAGCAGTACTTC
>TRBD1|TRBV15|few|TRBJ2-7
CATRGQGGREQYF
TGTGCCACCAGAGGACAGGGGGGCCGGGAGCAGTACTTC
>TRBD1|TRBV2|NA|TRBJ1-5
CASRDREVQPQHF
TGTGCCAGCCGGGACAGGGAGGTTCAGCCCCAGCATTTT
>NA|TRBV6-5|once|TRBJ1-1
CASSLSGENTEAFF
TGTGCCAGCAGCCTATCCGGGGAGAACACTGAAGCTTTCTTT
>TRBD1|TRBV5-1|NA|TRBJ2-1
CASSLVGTGGNEQFF
TGCGCCAGCAGCTTGGTAGGCACAGGGGGAAATGAGCAGTTCTTC
>TRBD1|TRBV5-1|NA|TRBJ2-5
CASSLGQGASETQYF
TGCGCCAGCAGCCTGGGACAGGGGGCTAGTGAGACCCAGTACTTC
>NA|TRBV19|NA|TRBJ1-6
CASSIDGGQLNSPLHF
TGTGCCAGTAGTATAGATGGCGGACAGTTGAATTCACCCCTCCACTTT
>NA|TRBV7-9|NA|TRBJ1-3
CASSFGITPYGNTIYF
TGTGCCAGCAGCTTCGGGATTACCCCCTATGGAAACACCATATATTTT
>TRBD1|TRBV7-6|NA|TRBJ2-7
CASSLLGSGGEEQYF
TGTGCCAGCAGCTTATTGGGGTCAGGGGGAGAGGAGCAGTACTTC
>NA|TRBV28|once|TRBJ1-5
CASSSGFGNQPQHF
TGTGCCAGCAGTTCGGGTTTTGGCAATCAGCCCCAGCATTTT
>NA|TRBV28|few|TRBJ1-1
CASTRGGDTEAFF
TGTGCCAGTACAAGGGGAGGGGACACTGAAGCTTTCTTT
>TRBD1|TRBV6-5|NA|TRBJ2-2
CASTATGTGELFF
TGTGCCAGCACAGCGACAGGGACCGGGGAGCTGTTTTTT
>NA|TRBV9|NA|TRBJ1-3
CASSVGAGYSGNTIYF
TGTGCCAGCAGCGTGGGAGCCGGATACTCTGGAAACACCATATATTTT
>TRBD2|TRBV5-4|NA|TRBJ2-1
CASSNGGSGGMNEQFF
TGTGCCAGCAGCAATGGGGGTAGCGGGGGGATGAATGAGCAGTTCTTC
>NA|TRBV19|NA|TRBJ2-3
CASSIGRGTRDTQYF
TGTGCCAGTAGTATTGGGAGGGGGACCCGGGATACGCAGTATTTT
>TRBD2|TRBV11-1|NA|TRBJ2-3
CASSPKAGDSTDTQYF
TGTGCCAGCAGCCCGAAAGCGGGGGATAGCACAGATACGCAGTATTTT
>TRBD2|TRBV19|once|TRBJ2-1
CASSRSGGAYNEQFF
TGTGCCAGTAGTCGAAGCGGGGGGGCTTACAATGAGCAGTTCTTC
>TRBD1|TRBV7-9|NA|TRBJ2-5
CASSPDRGKRETQYF
TGTGCCAGCAGCCCAGACAGGGGGAAGAGAGAGACCCAGTACTTC